This T cell receptor beta chain was identified in a study of blood T cell repertoires in COVID-19. At the level of the study: T cells, B-cell-depleted T cells, or PBMCs supplied cDNA or gDNA.

The CDR3 length is 12 residues. Germline values: CDR1 SNHLY, CDR2 FYNNEI. V was trimmed by 5 bases and J by 1 base, leaving 4 bases between them. In the study's own analysis: From reference gene primer amplification, estimates of nucleated cell counts were derived. Assay: immunoSEQ multiplex PCR; the TCRdb copy retains only in-frame clones and omits some. V, J and clone size are those of that table, while D and trimming were read from the DNA. This sample has 200,000 to 250,000 clones, with 75% to 85% found just once. Seattle cases were enrolled at active infection and followed longitudinally. The chain carries TRBV2 and TRBJ2-3; D unresolved. The sequenced sample was peripheral blood. This receptor was identified in a woman aged 30 to 39 with COVID-19, enrolled during active disease. CDR3 protein: CASSRGTDTQYF. CDR3 coding DNA: TGTGCCAGCAGTCGTGGCACAGATACGCAGTATTTT.